The present entry profiles one T cell receptor beta chain with its context. Its specificity is not known. The entry originates in a study of T cell responses to AZD1222 COVID-19 vaccine. Overall study results and limits: Spike-specific TCR depth and breadth grew after two AZD1222 doses.

Profiled with immunoSEQ multiplex PCR; TCRdb holds only in-frame clones, not every one. The sample has more than 150,000 clones, about nine tenths seen once. Germline assignment: CDR1 MDHEN and CDR2 SYDVKM. The CDR3 contains 13 residues. V dropped 11 bases and J dropped 9; count of bases not matched to a gene: 5. The sequenced sample was peripheral blood, obtained 28 days after the second AZD1222 dose. The clonotype was recovered from an adult who received the AZD1222 COVID-19 vaccine. The rearrangement links TRBV28 to TRBJ2-1; 15 nucleotides match TRBD2. Here the CDR3 DNA reads TGTGCCGGTGGGACTAGCGGGAGGAGTGAGCAGTTCTTC. As protein: CAGGTSGRSEQFF.